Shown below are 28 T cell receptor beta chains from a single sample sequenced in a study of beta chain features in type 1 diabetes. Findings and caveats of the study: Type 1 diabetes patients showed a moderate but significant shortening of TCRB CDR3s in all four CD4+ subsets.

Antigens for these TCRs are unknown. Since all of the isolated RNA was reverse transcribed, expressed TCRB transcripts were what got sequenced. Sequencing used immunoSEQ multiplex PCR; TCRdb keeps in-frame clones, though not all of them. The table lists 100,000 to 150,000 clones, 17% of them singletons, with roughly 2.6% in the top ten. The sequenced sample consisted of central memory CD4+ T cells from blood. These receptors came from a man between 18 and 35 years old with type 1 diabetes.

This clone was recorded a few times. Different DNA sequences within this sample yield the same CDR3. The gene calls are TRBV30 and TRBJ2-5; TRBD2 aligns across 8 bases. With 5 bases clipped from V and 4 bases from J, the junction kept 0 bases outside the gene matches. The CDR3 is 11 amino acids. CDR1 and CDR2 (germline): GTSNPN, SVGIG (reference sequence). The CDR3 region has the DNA TGTGCCTGGGCGGGAGGAGAGACCCAGTACTTC. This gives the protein CAWAGGETQYF.

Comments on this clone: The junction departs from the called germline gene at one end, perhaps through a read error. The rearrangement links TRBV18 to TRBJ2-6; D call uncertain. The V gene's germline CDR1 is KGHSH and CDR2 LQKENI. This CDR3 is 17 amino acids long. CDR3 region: CASAPFETLSGANVLTF. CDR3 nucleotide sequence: TGTGCCAGCGCACCCTTCGAGACATTATCTGGGGCCAACGTCCTGACTTTC. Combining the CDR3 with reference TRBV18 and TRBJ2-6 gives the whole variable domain NAGVMQNPRHLVRRRGQEARLRCSPMKGHSHVYWYRQLPEEGLKFMVYLQKENIIDESGMPKERFSAEFPKEGPSILRIQQVVRGDSAAYFCASAPFETLSGANVLTFGAGSRLTVL.

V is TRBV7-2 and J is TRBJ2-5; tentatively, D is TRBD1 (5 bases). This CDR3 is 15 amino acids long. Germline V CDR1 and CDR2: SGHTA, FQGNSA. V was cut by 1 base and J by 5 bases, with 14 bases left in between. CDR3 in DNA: TGTGCCAGCAGCTTAGGGGCAGGGTCTATTGAGACCCAGTACTTC. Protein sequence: CASSLGAGSIETQYF.

The CDR3: CASSYSGQGNGYTF. The CDR3 nucleotides read TGTGCCAGCAGTTACTCGGGACAGGGGAATGGCTACACCTTC. V is TRBV6-5 and J is TRBJ1-2; 10 bases match TRBD1. Germline V lookup: CDR1 MNHEY, CDR2 SVGAGI. The CDR3 has 14 residues. V lost 0 bases, J lost 6 bases, and 1 base stayed unmatched.

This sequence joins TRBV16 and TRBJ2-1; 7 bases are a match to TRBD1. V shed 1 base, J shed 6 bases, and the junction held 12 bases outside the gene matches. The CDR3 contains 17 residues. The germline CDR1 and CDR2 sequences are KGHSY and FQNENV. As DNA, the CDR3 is TGTGCCAGCAGCCAATTGACACACAGGGGTTTCGGCAATGAGCAGTTCTTC. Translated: CASSQLTHRGFGNEQFF.

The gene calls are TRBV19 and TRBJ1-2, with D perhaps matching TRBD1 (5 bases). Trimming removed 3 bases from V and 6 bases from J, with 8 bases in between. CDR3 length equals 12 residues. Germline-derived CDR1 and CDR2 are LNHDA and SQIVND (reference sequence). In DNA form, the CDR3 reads TGTGCCAGTAGTATGGCAGGGAATGGCTACACCTTC. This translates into CASSMAGNGYTF.

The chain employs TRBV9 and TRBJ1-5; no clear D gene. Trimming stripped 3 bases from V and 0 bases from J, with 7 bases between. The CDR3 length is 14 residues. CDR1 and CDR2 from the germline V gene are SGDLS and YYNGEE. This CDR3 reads CASSDGYSNQPQHF. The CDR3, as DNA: TGTGCCAGCAGCGATGGGTATAGCAATCAGCCCCAGCATTTT.

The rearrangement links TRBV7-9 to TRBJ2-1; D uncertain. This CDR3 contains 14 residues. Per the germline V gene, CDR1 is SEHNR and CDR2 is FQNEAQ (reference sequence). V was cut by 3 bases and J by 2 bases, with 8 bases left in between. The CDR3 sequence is CASSFLNPYNEQFF. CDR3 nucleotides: TGTGCCAGCAGCTTCTTGAACCCCTACAATGAGCAGTTCTTC.

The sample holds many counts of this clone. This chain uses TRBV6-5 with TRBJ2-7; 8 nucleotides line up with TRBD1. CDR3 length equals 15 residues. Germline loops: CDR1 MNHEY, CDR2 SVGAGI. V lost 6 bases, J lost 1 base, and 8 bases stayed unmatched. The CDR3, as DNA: TGTGCCAGCAGACACCGGGACAGGTTTTCCTACGAGCAGTACTTC. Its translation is CASRHRDRFSYEQYF.

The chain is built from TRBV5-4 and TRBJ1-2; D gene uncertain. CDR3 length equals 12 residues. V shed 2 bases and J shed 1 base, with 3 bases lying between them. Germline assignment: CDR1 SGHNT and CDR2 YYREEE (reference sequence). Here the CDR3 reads CASSFDNYGYTF. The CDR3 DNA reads TGTGCCAGCAGCTTTGATAACTATGGCTACACCTTC.

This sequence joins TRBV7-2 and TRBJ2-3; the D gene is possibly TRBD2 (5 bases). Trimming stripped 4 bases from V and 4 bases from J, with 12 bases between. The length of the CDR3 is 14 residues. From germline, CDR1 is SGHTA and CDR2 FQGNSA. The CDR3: CASSWTSFADTQYF. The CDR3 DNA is TGTGCCAGCAGCTGGACTTCCTTTGCAGATACGCAGTATTTT.

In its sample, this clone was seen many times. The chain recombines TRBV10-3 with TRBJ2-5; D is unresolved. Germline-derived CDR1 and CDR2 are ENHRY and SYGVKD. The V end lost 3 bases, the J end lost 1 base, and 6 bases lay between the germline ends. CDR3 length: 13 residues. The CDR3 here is CAISDRAQETQYF. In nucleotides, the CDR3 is TGTGCCATCAGTGACAGAGCCCAAGAGACCCAGTACTTC.

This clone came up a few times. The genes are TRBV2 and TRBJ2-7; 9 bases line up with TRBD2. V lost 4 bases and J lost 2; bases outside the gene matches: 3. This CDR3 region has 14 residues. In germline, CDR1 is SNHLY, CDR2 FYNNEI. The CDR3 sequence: CASSVPSGTYEQYF. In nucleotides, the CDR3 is TGTGCCAGCAGTGTGCCTAGCGGGACCTACGAGCAGTACTTC.

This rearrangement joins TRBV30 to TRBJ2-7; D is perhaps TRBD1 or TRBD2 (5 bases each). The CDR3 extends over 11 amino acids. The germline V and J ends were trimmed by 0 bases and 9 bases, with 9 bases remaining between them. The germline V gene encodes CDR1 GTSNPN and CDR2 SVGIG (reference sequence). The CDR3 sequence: CAWSVGELQYF. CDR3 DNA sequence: TGTGCCTGGAGTGTAGGGGAGTTGCAGTACTTC.

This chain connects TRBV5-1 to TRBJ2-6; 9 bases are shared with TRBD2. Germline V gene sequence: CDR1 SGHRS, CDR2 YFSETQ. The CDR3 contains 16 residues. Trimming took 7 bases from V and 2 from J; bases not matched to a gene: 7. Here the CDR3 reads CASLEAGGPGANVLTF. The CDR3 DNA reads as TGCGCCAGCCTAGAAGCGGGAGGACCTGGGGCCAACGTCCTGACTTTC.

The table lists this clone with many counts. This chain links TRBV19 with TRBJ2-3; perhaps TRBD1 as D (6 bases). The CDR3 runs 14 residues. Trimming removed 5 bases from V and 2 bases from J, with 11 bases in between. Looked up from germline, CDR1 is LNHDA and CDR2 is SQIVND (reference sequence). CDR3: CASSPQGYTDTQYF. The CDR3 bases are TGTGCCAGTAGTCCACAGGGATACACAGATACGCAGTATTTT. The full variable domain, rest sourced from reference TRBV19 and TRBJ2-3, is DGGITQSPKYLFRKEGQNVTLSCEQNLNHDAMYWYRQDPGQGLRLIYYSQIVNDFQKGDIAEGYSVSREKKESFPLTVTSAQKNPTAFYLCASSPQGYTDTQYFGPGTRLTVL.

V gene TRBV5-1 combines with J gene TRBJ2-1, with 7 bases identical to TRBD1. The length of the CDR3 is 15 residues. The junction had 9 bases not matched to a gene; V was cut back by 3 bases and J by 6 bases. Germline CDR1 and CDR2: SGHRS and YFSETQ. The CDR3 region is CASSSGQSRFNEQFF. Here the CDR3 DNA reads TGCGCCAGCAGCTCGGGACAGAGTAGGTTCAATGAGCAGTTCTTC. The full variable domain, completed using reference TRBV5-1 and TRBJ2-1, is KAGVTQTPRYLIKTRGQQVTLSCSPISGHRSVSWYQQTPGQGLQFLFEYFSETQRNKGNFPGRFSGRQFSNSRSEMNVSTLELGDSALYLCASSSGQSRFNEQFFGPGTRLTVL.

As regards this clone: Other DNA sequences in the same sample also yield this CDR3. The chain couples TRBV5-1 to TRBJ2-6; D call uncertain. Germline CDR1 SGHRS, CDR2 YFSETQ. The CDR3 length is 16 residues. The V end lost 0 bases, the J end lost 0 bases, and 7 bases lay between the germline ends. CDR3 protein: CASSLGLSSGANVLTF. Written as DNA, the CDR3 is TGCGCCAGCAGCTTGGGACTGAGCTCTGGGGCCAACGTCCTGACTTTC.

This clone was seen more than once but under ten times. CDR3 sequence reads: CASSYSTSTDTQYF. In nucleotides, the CDR3 is TGTGCCAGCAGTTACTCTACTAGCACAGATACGCAGTATTTT. The chain couples TRBV6-5 to TRBJ2-3; D uncertain. The CDR3 is 14 amino acids. Germline V gives CDR1 MNHEY, CDR2 SVGAGI. V lost 0 bases to trimming and J lost 0 bases, with 4 bases between them.

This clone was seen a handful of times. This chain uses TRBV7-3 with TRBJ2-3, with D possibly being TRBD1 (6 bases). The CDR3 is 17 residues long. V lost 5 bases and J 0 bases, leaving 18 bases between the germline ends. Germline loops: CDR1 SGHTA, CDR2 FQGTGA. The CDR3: CASSHMTQGLSTDTQYF. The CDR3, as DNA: TGTGCCAGCAGCCACATGACACAGGGATTGAGCACAGATACGCAGTATTTT.

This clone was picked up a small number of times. The CDR3 loop reads CASSPSGRALNEQFF. The CDR3 bases are TGTGCCAGCAGCCCTAGCGGGAGGGCCCTGAATGAGCAGTTCTTC. The chain combines TRBV2 with TRBJ2-1; 12 bases are a match to TRBD2. The germline V gene encodes CDR1 SNHLY and CDR2 FYNNEI. V shed 6 bases and J 7 bases; nucleotides not matched to a gene: 7. This CDR3 is 15 amino acids long.

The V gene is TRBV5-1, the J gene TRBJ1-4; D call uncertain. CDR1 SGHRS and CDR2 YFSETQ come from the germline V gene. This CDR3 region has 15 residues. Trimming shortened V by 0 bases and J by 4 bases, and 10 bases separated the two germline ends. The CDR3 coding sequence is TGCGCCAGCAGCTTGGTTGGGGAAGTTAATGAAAAACTGTTTTTT. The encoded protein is CASSLVGEVNEKLFF. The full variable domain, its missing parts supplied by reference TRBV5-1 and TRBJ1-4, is KAGVTQTPRYLIKTRGQQVTLSCSPISGHRSVSWYQQTPGQGLQFLFEYFSETQRNKGNFPGRFSGRQFSNSRSEMNVSTLELGDSALYLCASSLVGEVNEKLFFGSGTQLSVL.

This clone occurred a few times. The CDR3 is CASSVDSRGQFF. The CDR3 DNA sequence: TGTGCCAGCAGCGTTGACTCGCGCGGGCAGTTCTTC. The chain carries TRBV7-9 and TRBJ2-1; D gene unclear. V was shortened by 5 bases and J by 12 bases, with 14 bases between the two germline ends. The CDR3 loop spans 12 amino acids. CDR1 and CDR2 from the germline V gene are SEHNR and FQNEAQ (reference sequence).

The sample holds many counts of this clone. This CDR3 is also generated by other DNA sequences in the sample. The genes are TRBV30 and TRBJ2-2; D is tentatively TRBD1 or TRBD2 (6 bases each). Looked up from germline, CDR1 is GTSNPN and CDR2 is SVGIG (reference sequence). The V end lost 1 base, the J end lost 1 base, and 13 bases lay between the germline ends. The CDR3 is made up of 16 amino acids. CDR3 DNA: TGTGCCTGGAGTGCGGGGGCGGACTGGAACACCGGGGAGCTGTTTTTT. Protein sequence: CAWSAGADWNTGELFF.

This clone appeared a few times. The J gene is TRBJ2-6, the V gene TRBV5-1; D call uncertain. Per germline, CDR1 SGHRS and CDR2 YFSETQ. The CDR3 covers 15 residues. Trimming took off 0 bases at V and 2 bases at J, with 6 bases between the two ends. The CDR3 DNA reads TGCGCCAGCAGCTTGGCAGAGCCTGGGGCCAACGTCCTGACTTTC. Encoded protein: CASSLAEPGANVLTF.

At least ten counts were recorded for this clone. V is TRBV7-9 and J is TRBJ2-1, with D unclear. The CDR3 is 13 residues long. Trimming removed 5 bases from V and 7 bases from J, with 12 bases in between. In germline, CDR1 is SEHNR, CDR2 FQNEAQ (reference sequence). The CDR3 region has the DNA TGTGCCAGCAGCGTAGGATTACCGAATGAGCAGTTCTTC. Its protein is CASSVGLPNEQFF.

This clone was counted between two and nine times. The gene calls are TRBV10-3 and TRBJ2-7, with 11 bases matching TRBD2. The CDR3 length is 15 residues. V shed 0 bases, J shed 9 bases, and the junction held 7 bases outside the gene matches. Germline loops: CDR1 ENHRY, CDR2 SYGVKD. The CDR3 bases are TGTGCCATCAGTGAGTCGGCTAGCGGGAGGTCCTGGCAGTACTTC. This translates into CAISESASGRSWQYF.

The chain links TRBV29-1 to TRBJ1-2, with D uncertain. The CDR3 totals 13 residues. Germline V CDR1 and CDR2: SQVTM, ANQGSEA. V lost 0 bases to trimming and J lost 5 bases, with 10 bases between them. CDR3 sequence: CSVEDSSQYGYTF. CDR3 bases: TGCAGCGTTGAAGATTCTAGCCAGTATGGCTACACCTTC.